This T cell receptor (beta chain) was sequenced for a study of blood T cell repertoires in COVID-19. At the level of the study: Collection of acute and convalescent COVID-19 samples took place in the United States, Italy and Spain.

Profiled with immunoSEQ multiplex PCR; TCRdb holds only in-frame clones, not every one. The sample carries about 370,000 clones, 89% recorded once. The CDR3 is 13 residues long. V lost 5 bases and J 4 bases, leaving 11 bases between the germline ends. Germline assignment: CDR1 SGHTA and CDR2 FQGNSA. The sequence was collected from a woman in her 30s with COVID-19, enrolled during active disease. The rearrangement uses TRBV7-2 and TRBJ1-2, with a tentative D call TRBD1 (5 bases). Sequencing used peripheral blood. The CDR3 loop reads CASSPRDGYGYTF. CDR3 coding DNA: TGTGCCAGCAGCCCCAGGGATGGCTATGGCTACACCTTC.